The rows below give T cell receptor beta chains drawn from one sample of a study of T-cell reconstitution after alpha-beta-depleted transplantation in children. TCRdb called the PCR reads again in MiXCR, with one record for every CDR3 protein. The data hold around 210,000 distinct CDR3 sequences, with approximately 7% observed a single time. The sample here was PBMCs, taken before TCRalphabeta/CD19-depleted stem cell transplant. The origin of the receptors is a boy under 10 years old with acute lymphoblastic leukemia, due to receive a stem cell transplant. The CDR3 runs from the conserved cysteine through the conserved F or W. The D gene is left open where the match is weak. Clone size, where shown, is once, few, many, or a class for clones that have expanded.

NA,TRBV5-1,TRBD2,TRBJ2-3,CASSLGTSGVGTDTQYF,TGCGCCAGCAGCCTAGGGACTAGCGGGGTTGGGACAGATACGCAGTATTTT
many,TRBV20-1,NA,TRBJ2-5,CSARKGEETQYF,TGCAGTGCTAGAAAAGGGGAGGAGACCCAGTACTTC
many,TRBV11-2,TRBD1,TRBJ1-6,CASSLVTGSLHF,TGTGCCAGCAGCTTAGTGACAGGGTCCCTCCACTTT
many,TRBV4-2,NA,TRBJ2-7,CASSQVMGEQYF,TGTGCCAGCAGCCAAGTTATGGGCGAGCAGTACTTC
many,TRBV10-3,TRBD2,TRBJ2-1,CAISARLAGVHEQFF,TGTGCCATCAGTGCCCGACTAGCGGGAGTTCATGAGCAGTTCTTC
many,TRBV20-1,TRBD1,TRBJ1-1,CSADRTGMNTEAFF,TGCAGTGCCGACAGGACAGGAATGAACACTGAAGCTTTCTTT
many,TRBV5-1,TRBD1,TRBJ2-3,CASSPGTGGTDTQYF,TGCGCCAGCAGCCCCGGGACAGGGGGCACAGATACGCAGTATTTT
few,TRBV7-9,NA,TRBJ2-2,CASSLVPGFKLTGELFF,TGTGCCAGCAGCTTAGTCCCAGGATTTAAACTCACCGGGGAGCTGTTTTTT
many,TRBV12-3/TRBV12-4,NA,TRBJ2-7,CASSSVPAGIEQYF,TGTGCCAGCAGTTCGGTACCCGCCGGGATTGAGCAGTACTTC
many,TRBV29-1,TRBD1,TRBJ2-1,CSAHDRGSDEQFF,TGCAGCGCACATGACAGGGGTTCCGATGAGCAGTTCTTC